The 14 T cell receptor beta chains below all came from one sample that was sequenced in a study of cytomegalovirus exposure and HLA in healthy donors. Vbeta (60) and Jbeta (13) primers were used in the PCR. Sequencing used immunoSEQ multiplex PCR; TCRdb keeps in-frame clones, though not all of them. This repertoire shows about 140,000 clones, approximately 82% found once; its top ten account for 9% to 10%. What was sequenced was PBMCs. These receptors were obtained from a woman aged 55-75 years in good health and CMV-seropositive.

The chain carries TRBV10-3 and TRBJ2-7; no firm D call. There are 14 residues in the CDR3. The ends were cut back, 3 bases at V and 2 bases at J, with 11 bases in the middle. Per the germline V gene, CDR1 is ENHRY and CDR2 is SYGVKD. The CDR3 region has the DNA TGTGCCATCAGTGAAGCGAGCACTCCCTACGAGCAGTACTTC. Translated, it gives CAISEASTPYEQYF.

In this sample, this clone turned up a few times. The gene calls are TRBV29-1 and TRBJ1-1; no reliable D call. V gave up 6 bases and J gave up 6 bases, with 8 bases separating them. In germline, CDR1 is SQVTM, CDR2 ANQGSEA. The CDR3 contains 10 residues. CDR3 in DNA: TGCAGCGTGACGGAGCCTGAAGCTTTCTTT. Translating it yields CSVTEPEAFF.

To note about this clone: Sequence at one end of the junction differs from germline and may be a read error. Other nucleotide sequences in the sample specify the same CDR3. CDR3 in amino acids: CASSYSIGNTIYF. CDR3 in DNA: TGTGCCAGCAGCTACTCGATCGGGAACACCATATATTTT. The genes are TRBV6-5 and TRBJ1-3; no clear D gene. Looked up from germline, CDR1 is MNHEY and CDR2 is SVGAGI. The CDR3 consists of 13 residues.

This sequence joins TRBV5-1 and TRBJ2-3; possible D gene TRBD1, 8 bases. CDR1 and CDR2 (germline): SGHRS, YFSETQ. Trimming took 0 bases from V and 1 from J, leaving 12 bases between them. The CDR3 is made up of 16 amino acids. CDR3 DNA: TGCGCCAGCAGCTTGGACAGGGGGGGCGGCACAGATACGCAGTATTTT. This encodes CASSLDRGGGTDTQYF.

This clone was detected only once. This chain connects TRBV27 to TRBJ2-5; D call uncertain. This CDR3 comprises 13 residues. Trimming took 2 bases from V and 5 from J, leaving 9 bases between them. Germline loops: CDR1 MNHEY, CDR2 SMNVEV (reference sequence). The CDR3 loop is CASSLRVAETQYF. The CDR3 coding sequence is TGTGCCAGCAGTTTACGGGTGGCGGAGACCCAGTACTTC.

This clone was observed once. V and J are TRBV10-3 and TRBJ1-3; 8 bases agree with TRBD1. This CDR3 has 17 residues. V dropped 0 bases and J dropped 1; count of bases not matched to a gene: 5. In germline, CDR1 is ENHRY, CDR2 SYGVKD. The CDR3 loop is CAISESRGTGSGNTIYF. The CDR3 DNA follows: TGTGCCATCAGTGAGTCGAGAGGGACAGGATCTGGAAACACCATATATTTT.

This chain uses TRBV4-3 with TRBJ1-1; possibly TRBD1 for D (5 bases). The CDR3 is made up of 15 amino acids. The germline gives CDR1 LGHNA, CDR2 YSLEER. Trimming cost V 3 bases and J 1 base, with 12 bases left between them. DNA for the CDR3: TGCGCCAGCAGCCAGTACCCCGACAGGAACACTGAAGCTTTCTTT. Its translation: CASSQYPDRNTEAFF.

The chain joins TRBV7-9 to TRBJ1-3; D may be TRBD1 (5 bases). This CDR3 has 13 amino acids. In germline, CDR1 is SEHNR, CDR2 FQNEAQ (reference sequence). The V end was cut by 0 bases, the J end by 8 bases, with 8 bases between. The CDR3 here is CASSLAGGDTIYF. The CDR3 DNA sequence: TGTGCCAGCAGCTTAGCGGGGGGAGACACCATATATTTT.

J is TRBJ1-1 and V is TRBV28; unclear D gene. CDR1 is MDHEN, CDR2 SYDVKM, per germline. There are 15 residues in the CDR3. V was clipped by 3 bases and J by 0 bases, with 11 bases between them. CDR3 sequence reads: CASSLLGGLNTEAFF. The CDR3 coding sequence is TGTGCCAGCAGTTTGCTAGGCGGCTTGAACACTGAAGCTTTCTTT. Full variable domain (outside the CDR3, taken from reference TRBV28 and TRBJ1-1): DVKVTQSSRYLVKRTGEKVFLECVQDMDHENMFWYRQDPGLGLRLIYFSYDVKMKEKGDIPEGYSVSREKKERFSLILESASTNQTSMYLCASSLLGGLNTEAFFGQGTRLTVV.

The chain links TRBV2 to TRBJ2-1; 15 nucleotides match TRBD2. The junction had 13 bases not matched to a gene; V was cut back by 6 bases and J by 1 base. The CDR3 is 20 residues long. Germline CDR1 and CDR2: SNHLY and FYNNEI. Here the CDR3 reads CASRRGDGLAGGPSYNEQFF. The CDR3 bases are TGTGCCAGCAGAAGAGGAGACGGACTAGCGGGAGGGCCTTCCTACAATGAGCAGTTCTTC.

This clone occurred once. The chain links TRBV6-5 to TRBJ2-7, with 13 bases matching TRBD2. V lost 6 bases, J lost 7 bases, and 6 bases stayed unmatched. CDR1 and CDR2 (germline): MNHEY, SVGAGI. This CDR3 has 14 residues. Written as DNA, the CDR3 is TGTGCCAGCAGAAGGACTAGCGGGAGCCGGGAGCAGTACTTC. This sequence encodes CASRRTSGSREQYF.

The chain is built from TRBV6-1 and TRBJ2-3; TRBD1 aligns across 8 bases. The germline V gene encodes CDR1 MNHNS and CDR2 SASEGT. V shed 6 bases and J 0 bases; nucleotides not matched to a gene: 5. The CDR3 runs to 15 residues. The CDR3 protein is CASSTDRVSTDTQYF. For the CDR3, the DNA is TGTGCCAGCAGCACGGACAGGGTTAGCACAGATACGCAGTATTTT.

This clone was picked up a small number of times. The chain joins TRBV19 to TRBJ2-1; D is possibly TRBD1 (8 bases). Germline CDR1 is LNHDA and CDR2 is SQIVND (reference sequence). The CDR3 has 17 residues. The V gene lost 3 bases and the J gene lost 6 bases, with 21 bases spanning the gap. CDR3 bases: TGTGCCAGTAGTATGAGCGGGACAGGCGGCGATATCAATGAGCAGTTCTTC. Translation gives CASSMSGTGGDINEQFF.

CDR3 residues: CASSLGTAREQFF. DNA for the CDR3: TGTGCCAGCAGCTTAGGAACAGCCAGAGAGCAGTTCTTC. The chain is built from TRBV7-8 and TRBJ2-1; D gene unclear. Trimming shortened V by 1 base and J by 10 bases, and 11 bases separated the two germline ends. Germline CDR1 and CDR2: SGHVS and FQNEAQ. CDR3 length: 13 residues.